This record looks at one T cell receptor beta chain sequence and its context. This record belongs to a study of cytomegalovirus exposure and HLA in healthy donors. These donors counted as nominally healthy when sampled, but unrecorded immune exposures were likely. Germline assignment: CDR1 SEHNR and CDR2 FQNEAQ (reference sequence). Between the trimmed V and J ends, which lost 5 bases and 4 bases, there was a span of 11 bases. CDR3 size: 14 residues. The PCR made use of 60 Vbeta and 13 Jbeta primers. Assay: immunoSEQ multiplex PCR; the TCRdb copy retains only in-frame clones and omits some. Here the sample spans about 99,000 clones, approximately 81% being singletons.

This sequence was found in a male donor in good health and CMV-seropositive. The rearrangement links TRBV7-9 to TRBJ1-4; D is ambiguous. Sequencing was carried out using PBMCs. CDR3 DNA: TGTGCCAGCAGCCTCTCCGAGGGTAATGAAAAACTGTTTTTT. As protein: CASSLSEGNEKLFF.